Listed below are T cell receptor beta chains from one sample, sequenced in a study of blood T cell repertoires in COVID-19. The table came from immunoSEQ multiplex PCR; TCRdb's copy has only in-frame clones and leaves some out. The sample yields a few hundred thousand clones, approximately 88% seen once. Sequenced sample: PBMCs or T cells enriched from blood (not recorded which). These TCRs come from a man in his thirties or forties who had recovered from COVID-19. CDR3s include the opening cysteine and the closing phenylalanine or tryptophan. A D gene is named only where the DNA matches it firmly. Expanded clones get a size class; other rows say once, few or many, or leave the size out.

d_gene	v_gene	len	j_gene	abundance	CDR3nt	CDR3aa
NA	TRBV18	13	TRBJ2-7	NA	TGTGCCAGCTCACCATCCCAGGTCTACGAGCAGTACTTC	CASSPSQVYEQYF
NA	TRBV28	14	TRBJ1-2	once	TGTGCCAGCAGTCAGGACATAAACAACTATGGCTACACCTTC	CASSQDINNYGYTF
NA	TRBV2	14	TRBJ1-5	NA	TGTGCCAGCCAGCCAGGAGCGGGGAATCAGCCCCAGCATTTT	CASQPGAGNQPQHF
TRBD1	TRBV6-5	13	TRBJ1-2	NA	TGTGCCAGCAGTTTCCGGGACAGCTATGGCTACACCTTC	CASSFRDSYGYTF
TRBD1	TRBV27	18	TRBJ1-6	NA	TGTGCCAGCAGTATGGACAGGGCATCAAGCTCCTATAATTCACCCCTCCACTTT	CASSMDRASSSYNSPLHF
TRBD2	TRBV10-3	17	TRBJ2-1	NA	TGTGCCATCAGTGAGTCTAGCGGACTAGCGGGGCGGAATGAGCAGTTCTTC	CAISESSGLAGRNEQFF
NA	TRBV28	15	TRBJ1-2	NA	TGTGCCAGCAGTTCCCTCGGACAGTCCTACTATGGCTACACCTTC	CASSSLGQSYYGYTF
NA	TRBV23-1	15	TRBJ2-5	NA	TGCGCCAGCAGTCAATCTGGAGGGGGCAAGGAGACCCAGTACTTC	CASSQSGGGKETQYF
TRBD1	TRBV28	13	TRBJ1-1	NA	TGTGCCAGCAGTCTCGCAGGGGGAACTGAAGCTTTCTTT	CASSLAGGTEAFF
TRBD1	TRBV7-9	13	TRBJ1-5	few	TGTGCCAGCAGCTTGACAGGGGATCAGCCCCAGCATTTT	CASSLTGDQPQHF
NA	TRBV6-1	14	TRBJ2-5	NA	TGTGCCAGCAGTGAAGCAGAGGGGGACGGAACCCAGTACTTC	CASSEAEGDGTQYF
TRBD1	TRBV30	16	TRBJ1-4	NA	TGTGCCTGGAGTGATTCCCCGACAGGGGGAAATGAAAAACTGTTTTTT	CAWSDSPTGGNEKLFF
TRBD1	TRBV6-2/TRBV6-3	15	TRBJ2-4	NA	TGTGCCAGCAGTTATGGGGACAGGAGGGCGGACATTCAGTACTTC	CASSYGDRRADIQYF
TRBD2	TRBV2	14	TRBJ2-7	NA	TGTGCCAGCAGTGAAGGGACTAGTGTATCCGAGCAGTACTTC	CASSEGTSVSEQYF
NA	TRBV3-1/TRBV3-2	15	TRBJ1-2	NA	TGTGCCAGCAGCCGCACCCGGGACACTGATTATGGCTACACCTTC	CASSRTRDTDYGYTF
TRBD2	TRBV2	14	TRBJ2-7	NA	TGTGCCAGCAGTGGGGTGTATCGGGGGGACGAGCAGTACTTC	CASSGVYRGDEQYF
TRBD1	TRBV10-3	13	TRBJ2-7	NA	TGTGCCATCAGTGTGGACAGGGGTTACGAGCAGTACTTC	CAISVDRGYEQYF
NA	TRBV6-1	12	TRBJ2-7	NA	TGTGCCAGCAGTGAACAGATCTACGAGCAGTACTTC	CASSEQIYEQYF
TRBD1	TRBV19	14	TRBJ1-2	NA	TGTGCCAGTAGTAGGGACAGTTCTCTCTATGGCTACACCTTC	CASSRDSSLYGYTF
TRBD1	TRBV5-6	15	TRBJ1-6	NA	TGTGCCAGCAGCTTACCAGGGGGAAGGAATTCACCCCTCCACTTT	CASSLPGGRNSPLHF
TRBD1	TRBV24-1	17	TRBJ2-5	NA	TGTGCCACCAGTGATCCACGTCCCGGGACAGGGCAAGAGACCCAGTACTTC	CATSDPRPGTGQETQYF
NA	TRBV15	14	TRBJ1-2	NA	TGTGCCACCAGCAGAGATGTAGGAGGGCCTGGCTACACCTTC	CATSRDVGGPGYTF
NA	TRBV5-1	14	TRBJ1-4	NA	TGCGCCAGCAGCTTGGACAGGGAGGGGGAAAAACTGTTTTTT	CASSLDREGEKLFF
NA	TRBV12-3/TRBV12-4	12	TRBJ1-2	NA	TGTGCCAGCAGTGGGACATCTTATGGCTACACCTTC	CASSGTSYGYTF
NA	TRBV28	10	TRBJ2-5	once	TGTGCCAGCCAACAAGAGACCCAGTACTTC	CASQQETQYF
NA	TRBV27	15	TRBJ1-4	NA	TGTGCCAGCAGTCCAGGGATTGCAACTAATGAAAAACTGTTTTTT	CASSPGIATNEKLFF
NA	TRBV28	15	TRBJ1-5	NA	TGTGCCAGCAGTTTATCCGGGGAGGGCAATCAGCCCCAGCATTTT	CASSLSGEGNQPQHF
NA	TRBV14	13	TRBJ1-1	NA	TGTGCCAGCAGCCCTCGACAGACAGCTGAAGCTTTCTTT	CASSPRQTAEAFF
TRBD2	TRBV29-1	14	TRBJ2-7	NA	TGCAGCGTCGCAATAGCGGGGGGTTCCTACGAGCAGTACTTC	CSVAIAGGSYEQYF
NA	TRBV19	15	TRBJ1-5	NA	TGTGCCAGTTCGTCAGGGCGTGGATTAGTTCAGCCCCAGCATTTT	CASSSGRGLVQPQHF
NA	TRBV3-1/TRBV3-2	11	TRBJ1-4	NA	TGTGCCAGCCGTCCCTATGAAAAACTGTTTTTT	CASRPYEKLFF
NA	TRBV2	13	TRBJ2-4	NA	TGTGCCAGCTTCCGGGACTCCCTAGGGCACAAGTACTTC	CASFRDSLGHKYF
TRBD1	TRBV28	16	TRBJ1-1	NA	TGTGCTAGCAGTACGCGGACAGGACGAAAGAACACTGAAGCTTTCTTT	CASSTRTGRKNTEAFF
TRBD1	TRBV7-3	14	TRBJ2-2	once	TGTGCCAGCAGCTTAGGCACAGGGGGTGGGGAGCTGTTTTTT	CASSLGTGGGELFF
NA	TRBV2	14	TRBJ1-4	NA	TGTGCCACGGCCCGACAGGCGATCGGGGAAAAACTGTTTTTT	CATARQAIGEKLFF
NA	TRBV10-1	17	TRBJ1-5	NA	TGCGCCAGCAGTGAGTCTTTGTTGGCAGGGGGCAATCAGCCCCAGCATTTT	CASSESLLAGGNQPQHF
TRBD2	TRBV9	15	TRBJ2-3	NA	TGTGCCAGCAGCGCTAGCGGGGGGGGCACAGATACGCAGTATTTT	CASSASGGGTDTQYF
TRBD1	TRBV27	15	TRBJ1-6	NA	TGTGCCAGCAGTTTTGGGACAGGGGGGAATTCACCCCTCCACTTT	CASSFGTGGNSPLHF
TRBD1	TRBV7-8	14	TRBJ1-1	NA	TGTGCCAGCAACAGGGACAGTGCGAACACTGAAGCTTTCTTT	CASNRDSANTEAFF
TRBD1	TRBV2	17	TRBJ1-6	NA	TGTGCCAGCCCAGACAGGGGTTTTAAGTCCTATAATTCACCCCTCCACTTT	CASPDRGFKSYNSPLHF
NA	TRBV29-1	12	TRBJ2-7	NA	TGCAGCGCCTATACCCCTGAATACGAGCAGTACTTC	CSAYTPEYEQYF
NA	TRBV7-2	16	TRBJ1-4	once	TGTGCCAGCAGCTTAGTAGCAGGGCCTGTTAGGGAAAAACTGTTTTTT	CASSLVAGPVREKLFF
TRBD1	TRBV6-5	14	TRBJ2-7	NA	TGTGCCAGCAGGCGTGGGACAGGGCCTCTCGAGCAGTACTTC	CASRRGTGPLEQYF
TRBD1	TRBV6-5	14	TRBJ2-7	NA	TGTGCCAGCAGGGACCGACAGGGCCCCTACGAGCAGTACTTC	CASRDRQGPYEQYF
NA	TRBV7-8	15	TRBJ2-1	NA	TGTGCCAGCAGCCCCCAGGGCATCAGAAACAATGAGCAGTTCTTC	CASSPQGIRNNEQFF
TRBD2	TRBV5-1	17	TRBJ2-2	once	TGCGCCAGCAGCTTGGCCGGCGCGGGGGGGCCGAGCGGGGAGCTGTTTTTT	CASSLAGAGGPSGELFF
TRBD1	TRBV7-9	17	TRBJ2-7	NA	TGTGCCAGCAGCCCAAGACAGGGACAGGGGGGCTCCTACGAGCAGTACTTC	CASSPRQGQGGSYEQYF
NA	TRBV28	12	TRBJ1-2	NA	TGTGCCAGCAGTTCGGGAGTCTCGGGCTACACCTTC	CASSSGVSGYTF